This entry is about one T cell receptor beta chain. The antigen remains unidentified. An end of the junction does not agree with germline; a read error may underlie this. The sample belongs to a study of lymphopenia after photon versus proton radiotherapy. Study observations and caveats: Only patients who died were analyzed for survival; proton advantage is unproven.

Assay: immunoSEQ multiplex PCR; the TCRdb copy retains only in-frame clones and omits some. The profile shows about 55,000 clones, 70% to 85% of them singletons. This CDR3 region has 13 residues. Germline lookup yields CDR1 MNHNS and CDR2 SASEGT. Source: peripheral blood, taken from a patient treated with proton-based radiotherapy. This chain links TRBV6-1 with TRBJ2-1; the D is unclear. This clonotype originated in a man aged 55 to 70 with pancreatic cancer. The CDR3 region has the DNA TGTGCCAGCACTGAAGGAAAAGACAATGAGCAGTTCTTC. Its protein product is CASTEGKDNEQFF.